The 18 T cell receptor beta chains presented below share a single source sample, sequenced in a study of CD8 T cells in ankylosing spondylitis. TCRdb processed the 5' RACE reads anew with MiXCR; each CDR3 protein has one entry. The sample carries approximately 300,000 distinct CDR3 sequences, 7.5% to 9% recorded once. Points from the study as a whole: Blood of patients with ankylosing spondylitis appeared to be characterized by a TCR beta motif of fewer than 10 highly homologous variants.

Their antigen targets remain unknown. Input material: blood, either unsorted or a sorted T cell fraction (not recorded which). The receptors derive from a male donor with ankylosing spondylitis.

There are many counts of this clonotype. The chain uses TRBV12-3 or TRBV12-4 and TRBJ2-7; D might be TRBD2 (5 bases). The V end was cut by 5 bases, the J end by 4 bases, with 15 bases between. The CDR3 is 14 amino acids. The CDR3 coding sequence is TGTGCCAGCAGTGAGGAACTAGGGTTGTACGAGCAGTACTTC. Translation gives CASSEELGLYEQYF.

This clonotype was counted only a few times. The V call is TRBV7-9, the J call TRBJ2-7; 11 nucleotides line up with TRBD2. This CDR3 has 16 residues. Trimming took 4 bases from V and 0 from J; bases not matched to a gene: 5. Per germline, CDR1 SEHNR and CDR2 FQNEAQ (reference sequence). The CDR3 sequence: CASSSGLAGVSYEQYF. CDR3 bases: TGTGCCAGCAGCTCCGGACTAGCGGGCGTCTCCTACGAGCAGTACTTC.

There are a few counts of this clonotype. The gene calls are TRBV10-3 and TRBJ2-7; D gene uncertain. Trimming cost V 7 bases and J 1 base, with 14 bases left between them. CDR3 length: 14 residues. CDR1 and CDR2 from the germline V gene are ENHRY and SYGVKD. CDR3 amino acids: CAIKENGDSYEQYF. The CDR3 nucleotides are TGTGCCATCAAAGAAAACGGCGATTCCTACGAGCAGTACTTC.

The chain uses TRBV24-1 and TRBJ2-2; tentatively, D is TRBD1 (5 bases). From germline, CDR1 is KGHDR and CDR2 SFDVKD. V lost 5 bases, J lost 5 bases, and 20 bases lay in between. The CDR3 spans 17 residues. CDR3 protein: CATSGRAQGLTTGELFF. CDR3 bases: TGTGCCACCAGTGGTCGAGCCCAGGGTCTCACGACCGGGGAGCTGTTTTTT.

The V gene is TRBV3-1, the J gene TRBJ1-3, with D unresolved. The V and J ends lost 1 base and 4 bases respectively, with 8 bases between them. The CDR3 extends over 14 amino acids. Germline V CDR1 and CDR2: LGHDT, YNNKEL (reference sequence). CDR3 DNA: TGTGCCAGCAGCCAAGTCGCAGCGGGAAACACCATATATTTT. Translated, it gives CASSQVAAGNTIYF.

The gene calls are TRBV6-5 and TRBJ2-1; tentative D call: TRBD2 (6 bases). Trimming took off 8 bases at V and 10 bases at J, with 15 bases between the two ends. Germline loops: CDR1 MNHEY, CDR2 SVGAGI. The CDR3 has 12 amino acids. The CDR3 spells CASYGGLGEQFF. The CDR3 coding sequence is TGTGCCAGCTACGGGGGACTGGGCGAGCAGTTCTTC.

The chain couples TRBV19 to TRBJ2-7; no clear D. CDR1 is LNHDA, CDR2 SQIVND, per germline (reference sequence). This CDR3 is 10 amino acids long. V lost 7 bases and J lost 4, with 5 bases in between. The CDR3 is CASTKYEQYF. CDR3 bases: TGTGCCAGTACTAAGTACGAGCAGTACTTC.

The table lists this clonotype with a few counts. The chain employs TRBV20-1 and TRBJ2-6; 7 nucleotides agree with TRBD1. Germline values: CDR1 DFQATT, CDR2 SNEGSKA (reference sequence). The CDR3 is 17 amino acids. Trimming at V came to 0 bases and at J to 0 bases, leaving 5 bases not matched to a gene. CDR3 sequence reads: CSAREWTGDSGANVLTF. The CDR3 nucleotides are TGCAGTGCTAGAGAATGGACAGGCGACTCTGGGGCCAACGTCCTGACTTTC.

The rearrangement links TRBV4-2 to TRBJ2-7; 9 bases align to TRBD2. CDR3 size: 15 residues. J was trimmed by 5 bases and V by 0 bases; bases with no gene match: 5. Germline CDR1 and CDR2: LGHNA and YNFKEQ. CDR3 residues: CASSQDMTSGHEQYF. In DNA form, the CDR3 reads TGTGCCAGCAGCCAAGATATGACTAGCGGCCACGAGCAGTACTTC.

This clonotype appeared a few times. V usage is TRBV21-1 and J usage is TRBJ1-1. TRBV21-1 is a documented pseudogene. The CDR3 contains 14 residues. CDR3 nucleotides: TGTGCCGGGTCGGAGGGGTGGTTGAACACTGAAGCTTTCTTT. Translating it yields CAGSEGWLNTEAFF.

This chain's CDR3 is CATSRAGSAEAFF. For the CDR3, the DNA is TGTGCCACCAGCAGGGCGGGGAGCGCTGAAGCTTTCTTT. The chain recombines TRBV15 with TRBJ1-1; D gene uncertain. This CDR3 is 13 amino acids long. Germline V gives CDR1 LNHNV, CDR2 YYDKDF (reference sequence). V was shortened by 3 bases and J by 6 bases, with 11 bases between the two germline ends.

This clonotype was seen at least ten times. The chain combines TRBV29-1 with TRBJ1-5, with a weak D call TRBD1 (5 bases). Germline assignment: CDR1 SQVTM and CDR2 ANQGSEA. This CDR3 is built from 12 residues. Trimming removed 5 bases from V and 5 bases from J, with 10 bases in between. CDR3 DNA: TGCAGCGTTAGGGACGGCGATCAGCCCCAGCATTTT. This encodes CSVRDGDQPQHF. Combining the CDR3 with reference TRBV29-1 and TRBJ1-5 gives the whole variable domain SAVISQKPSRDICQRGTSLTIQCQVDSQVTMMFWYRQQPGQSLTLIATANQGSEATYESGFVIDKFPISRPNLTFSTLTVSNMSPEDSSIYLCSVRDGDQPQHFGDGTRLSIL.

This chain connects TRBV6-6 to TRBJ1-1; D remains ambiguous. V was shortened by 8 bases and J by 4 bases, with 8 bases between the two germline ends. The germline V gene has CDR1 MNHNY and CDR2 SVGAGI (reference sequence). This CDR3 is 11 amino acids long. As DNA, the CDR3 is TGTGCCAGCGGAGGTGTCACTGAAGCTTTCTTT. Protein sequence: CASGGVTEAFF.

V and J are TRBV6-2 or TRBV6-3 and TRBJ2-7, with TRBD2 matching 8 bases. Germline V gene data show CDR1 as MNHEY and CDR2 as SVGEGT. After removal of 5 bases from V and 4 bases from J, the junction contained 7 bases not matched to a gene. The CDR3 covers 14 residues. The CDR3 reads CASSPREAPYEQYF. For the CDR3, the DNA is TGTGCCAGCAGTCCGCGGGAGGCCCCATACGAGCAGTACTTC.

This clonotype was recorded at least ten times. This chain uses TRBV10-3 with TRBJ1-6; D not resolved. The CDR3 has 12 residues. Germline V gene sequence: CDR1 ENHRY, CDR2 SYGVKD. V lost 6 bases to trimming and J lost 13 bases, with 13 bases between them. CDR3: CAISVSEFPLHF. The CDR3 DNA follows: TGTGCCATCAGCGTCTCTGAGTTTCCCCTCCACTTT.

The chain has TRBV6-2 or TRBV6-3 and TRBJ2-7; possibly TRBD1 for D (5 bases). Germline CDR1 is MNHEY and CDR2 is SVGEGT. The V gene lost 6 bases and the J gene lost 4 bases, with 16 bases spanning the gap. The CDR3 totals 14 residues. The CDR3 sequence: CASSSMTEVYEQYF. The CDR3 nucleotides read TGTGCCAGCAGCTCCATGACAGAGGTATACGAGCAGTACTTC.

The rearrangement links TRBV5-1 to TRBJ1-1, with D possibly being TRBD1 (5 bases). This CDR3 has 13 amino acids. Looked up from germline, CDR1 is SGHRS and CDR2 is YFSETQ. Trimming removed 7 bases at V and 0 bases at J, with 10 bases between. This chain's CDR3 is CASGDGMNTEAFF. The DNA of the CDR3 is TGCGCCAGCGGGGACGGGATGAACACTGAAGCTTTCTTT.

The chain uses TRBV29-1 and TRBJ2-2; 9 bases line up with TRBD1. This CDR3 comprises 15 residues. V gave up 6 bases and J gave up 5 bases; unmatched junction bases: 10. Germline loops: CDR1 SQVTM, CDR2 ANQGSEA. CDR3 residues: CSVGTGGLVTGELFF. The CDR3 DNA reads TGCAGCGTGGGAACAGGGGGCCTTGTAACCGGGGAGCTGTTTTTT.